A single sample gave rise to the 5 T cell receptor beta chains below, sequenced in a study of blood T cell repertoires in COVID-19. TCRdb's table, derived via immunoSEQ multiplex PCR, lists solely in-frame clones and lacks some. This table holds hundreds of thousands of clones, about 85% found once. The specimen sequenced was peripheral blood. All receptors come from a woman aged 45-65 years with active or convalescent COVID-19.

The genes are TRBV6-2 or TRBV6-3 and TRBJ2-3; TRBD2 agrees at 9 bases. The germline CDR1 and CDR2 sequences are MNHEY and SVGEGT. This CDR3 is built from 18 residues. Trimming removed 5 bases from V and 5 bases from J; junction bases left unmatched: 17. The chain's CDR3 is CASSRDLRKREVIDTQYF. The CDR3 nucleotides read TGTGCCAGCAGTAGAGACCTCCGTAAGCGGGAGGTGATAGATACGCAGTATTTT.

The V call is TRBV3-1 (or the pseudogene TRBV3-2), the J call TRBJ2-3; 12 nucleotides align to TRBD2. Trimming took 4 bases from V and 6 from J; bases not matched to a gene: 8. CDR1 is LGHDT, CDR2 YNNKEL, per germline (reference sequence). This CDR3 is built from 16 residues. This CDR3 is CASSRLAGAFVDTQYF. The CDR3 bases are TGTGCCAGCAGCCGACTAGCGGGAGCGTTCGTGGATACGCAGTATTTT.

The table lists this clone with a few counts. V gene TRBV19 combines with J gene TRBJ1-1; TRBD1 matches 10 bases. This CDR3 comprises 15 residues. V was pared by 6 bases and J by 3 bases, with 7 bases of the junction left unmatched. Germline CDR1 LNHDA, CDR2 SQIVND (reference sequence). CDR3 in amino acids: CASRKTGGWYTEAFF. DNA of the CDR3: TGTGCCAGTAGGAAGACAGGGGGCTGGTACACTGAAGCTTTCTTT.

This clone was detected a few times. The rearrangement links TRBV4-1 to TRBJ1-2; 7 bases match TRBD1. The germline V gene has CDR1 MGHRA and CDR2 YSYEKL. The CDR3 covers 13 residues. V lost 4 bases, J lost 4 bases, and 3 bases stayed unmatched. CDR3 coding DNA: TGCGCCAGCAGCCGGGACAGCACCTATGGCTACACCTTC. Amino acids: CASSRDSTYGYTF.

This clone was counted a few times. The chain employs TRBV7-9 and TRBJ1-5; D not resolved. From germline, CDR1 is SEHNR and CDR2 FQNEAQ (reference sequence). Trimming removed 5 bases at V and 2 bases at J, with 13 bases between. The CDR3 sequence is 15 residues long. CDR3 coding DNA: TGTGCCAGCAGCCCACGAGCTGGGCGCAATCAGCCCCAGCATTTT. Residues: CASSPRAGRNQPQHF. The entire variable domain, with the rest obtained from reference TRBV7-9 and TRBJ1-5, is as follows: DTGVSQNPRHKITKRGQNVTFRCDPISEHNRLYWYRQTLGQGPEFLTYFQNEAQLEKSRLLSDRFSAERPKGSFSTLEIQRTEQGDSAMYLCASSPRAGRNQPQHFGDGTRLSIL.